This TCR beta chain is from a study of T cells in localized non-small cell lung cancer. With V trimmed by 0 bases and J by 6 bases, 5 bases remained unmatched. The CDR3 loop spans 14 amino acids. Germline V gene data show CDR1 as LGHNA and CDR2 as YSLEER. TCRdb's table, derived via immunoSEQ multiplex PCR, lists solely in-frame clones and lacks some. This sample has just over 70,000 clones, with less than 90% found just once. The TCR originated in a male donor aged 60 or over with stage III squamous cell lung carcinoma. The source was peripheral blood, collected before any cancer treatment. The chain employs TRBV4-3 and TRBJ2-7, with 7 bases that match TRBD2. The CDR3 nucleotides are TGCGCCAGCAGCCAAGATGGTGGGAGGGCCGAGCAGTACTTC. This translates into CASSQDGGRAEQYF.